A selection of T cell receptor beta chains follows, all from one sample in a study of cytomegalovirus exposure and HLA in healthy donors. Using immunoSEQ multiplex PCR, the repertoire was profiled, and TCRdb retains in-frame clones only, with some absent. The data hold 150,000 to 200,000 clones, with almost 80% observed a single time. Sequencing was carried out using PBMCs. The origin of the receptors is a man in his forties or fifties in good health and CMV-seropositive. Each CDR3 is given with its conserved first and last residue. Fields, in order: V gene, J gene, CDR3 protein.

TRBV7-9,TRBJ2-7,CASSPSRGRLTYEQYF
TRBV4-3,TRBJ1-5,CASSQDGNQPQHF
TRBV6-1,TRBJ2-3,CASSSRTLSTDTQYF
TRBV19,TRBJ1-1,CASSQLGGTTEAFF
TRBV4-3,TRBJ1-1,CASSPEPGQGPEAFF
TRBV6-4,TRBJ2-3,CASSDSGRGADTQYF
TRBV19,TRBJ1-1,CASTRFLENTEAFF
TRBV7-8,TRBJ1-4,CASSLGDRDDEKLFF
TRBV7-9,TRBJ1-5,CASSLGDSAQHF
TRBV9,.,CASSEKPGHRSYEQYF
TRBV7-9,TRBJ1-1,CSSSFDRDLHRYPEAFF
TRBV7-2,TRBJ1-2,CASSQRGAQGYGYTF
TRBV2,TRBJ1-1,CASSTPYGGTTEAFF
TRBV6-1,TRBJ1-5,CASSEARGGPLGKQPQHF
TRBV6-1,TRBJ2-3,CAILSWTRGADTQYF
TRBV11-2,TRBJ2-4,CASSHGLAIAKNIQYF
TRBV5-1,TRBJ2-7,CASSLGVQVLGTSGESSYEQYF
TRBV10-3,TRBJ2-3,CAISGDRNTDTQYF
TRBV6-1,TRBJ2-3,CASSEAWTGLTDTQYF
TRBV6-1,TRBJ2-3,CASSEDRTGNTQYF
TRBV5-6,TRBJ2-7,CASSGLSYEQYF
TRBV28,TRBJ1-3,CASRPRQGPSGNTIYF
TRBV6-5,TRBJ2-3,CASSLGPLRGDTQYF
TRBV19,TRBJ1-4,CASSSRTGAGEKLFF
TRBV7-9,TRBJ1-4,CSSSLVQGGNKLFF
TRBV6-4,TRBJ1-1,CASSDSVTGMNTEAFF
TRBV5-6,TRBJ1-2,CASSLFTDNYGYTF
TRBV19,TRBJ1-2,CASSIREGLNYGYTF
TRBV5-1,TRBJ2-2,CASSGGGAKGVAGELFF
TRBV7-2,TRBJ1-2,CASITGGANYGYTF
TRBV6-5,TRBJ2-7,CASRTGDYEQYF
TRBV6-5,TRBJ1-2,CASSYSGRNYGYTF
TRBV10-3,TRBJ1-3,CAIRTQGSENTIYF